These 16 T cell receptor beta chains were all obtained from the same sample, sequenced in a study of breast tumors, draining lymph nodes, adjacent tissues (TCRdb year 2016). The library was prepared using multiplex PCR. Sequenced using an Illumina HiSeq 2000. Through fastp at Q25 and MiXCR, TCRdb rebuilt clones from the public reads, retaining in-frame beta chains. For every CDR3 protein sequence, its rows merge into one entry that carries the most common genes and DNA. Across this sample there are about 170,000 distinct CDR3 sequences, with approximately 30% seen only once. The ten largest make up approximately 3.9% of the sample. Lymph node samples were obtained from the axillary draining lymph nodes of breast cancer patients. The sample taken for sequencing was axillary lymph node tissue. All receptors come from a female donor with breast cancer. Some clones in this sample may be carry-over from other donors' samples.

The table lists this clonotype with many counts. J is TRBJ2-5 and V is TRBV6-6; TRBD1 agrees at 11 bases. There are 14 residues in the CDR3. Losses at the gene ends were 7 bases for V and 5 bases for J; bases not matched to a gene: 6. CDR1 is MNHNY and CDR2 is SVGAGI in the germline V gene (reference sequence). CDR3 in amino acids: CASTPDRGHETQYF. CDR3 sequence (DNA): TGTGCCAGCACACCGGACAGGGGGCATGAGACCCAGTACTTC.

This clonotype was picked up many times. The J gene is TRBJ2-7, the V gene TRBV6-4; D unresolved. The germline CDR1 and CDR2 sequences are MRHNA and SNTAGT. The CDR3 extends over 17 amino acids. V shed 3 bases and J shed 2 bases, with 20 bases lying between them. CDR3 DNA: TGTGCCAGCAGTGAAGGTGAAGGGAATAATAAAACCTACGAGCAGTACTTC. This encodes CASSEGEGNNKTYEQYF.

This sequence joins TRBV7-3 and TRBJ2-3, with unresolved D. This CDR3 is 16 amino acids long. The V end lost 0 bases, the J end lost 7 bases, and 17 bases lay between the germline ends. Looked up from germline, CDR1 is SGHTA and CDR2 is FQGTGA. Here the CDR3 DNA reads TGTGCCAGCAGCTTAACGTCGAGGAGTGGAAAGAATACGCAGTATTTT. Residues: CASSLTSRSGKNTQYF.

The V and J genes are TRBV5-5 and TRBJ1-1; D is unclear. The ends were cut back, 4 bases at V and 5 bases at J, with 12 bases in the middle. Germline V CDR1 and CDR2: SGHKS, YYEKEE (reference sequence). The CDR3 has 13 amino acids. The CDR3 protein is CASSTERWTEAFF. CDR3 bases: TGTGCCAGCAGCACAGAACGTTGGACTGAAGCTTTCTTT.

This clonotype was detected many times. V usage is TRBV20-1 and J usage is TRBJ2-7; D remains ambiguous. Germline V gene data show CDR1 as DFQATT and CDR2 as SNEGSKA (reference sequence). There are 12 residues in the CDR3. Trimming left V 0 bases short and J 3 bases short, with 6 bases between. The CDR3 coding sequence is TGCAGTGCTAGAGAGGGAATCTACGAGCAGTACTTC. Protein: CSAREGIYEQYF.

A few counts support this clonotype. Possible read error: a much larger clone is one base away. V and J are TRBV20-1 and TRBJ1-5, with D maybe TRBD1 (5 bases). There are 14 residues in the CDR3. The V gene's germline CDR1 is DFQATT and CDR2 SNEGSKA (reference sequence). DNA for the CDR3: TGCAGTGCTAGAGTTCCAGGGAGCAATCCGCCCCAGCATTTT. Its translation is CSARVPGSNPPQHF.

The sample holds many counts of this clonotype. This rearrangement joins TRBV29-1 to TRBJ2-5; D might be TRBD2 (5 bases). This CDR3 is 13 amino acids long. V was trimmed by 6 bases and J by 1 base, leaving 12 bases between them. Looked up from germline, CDR1 is SQVTM and CDR2 is ANQGSEA. CDR3 amino acids: CSVQRSFQETQYF. The CDR3 nucleotides read TGCAGCGTCCAGCGGAGCTTCCAAGAGACCCAGTACTTC.

This clonotype was found many times. The chain has TRBV2 and TRBJ2-3, with D possibly matching TRBD1 (6 bases). The germline V gene has CDR1 SNHLY and CDR2 FYNNEI. The CDR3 is 16 amino acids. V gave up 1 base and J gave up 3 bases, with 14 bases separating them. In DNA form, the CDR3 reads TGTGCCAGCAGTGAAGAACAGGGCGGCAGGACAGATACGCAGTATTTT. Amino acids: CASSEEQGGRTDTQYF. The whole variable domain, filled in from reference TRBV2 and TRBJ2-3, reads EPEVTQTPSHQVTQMGQEVILRCVPISNHLYFYWYRQILGQKVEFLVSFYNNEISEKSEIFDDQFSVERPDGSNFTLKIRSTKLEDSAMYFCASSEEQGGRTDTQYFGPGTRLTVL.

On this clonotype itself: The germline gene is not matched at one end of the junction; a read error may be the cause. The rearrangement joins TRBV7-8 to TRBJ1-2, with 8 bases lining up with TRBD1. CDR1 is SGHVS, CDR2 FQNEAQ, per germline. This CDR3 has 17 amino acids. The CDR3 protein is CAGSSTRTGTGRYGYTF. CDR3 coding DNA: TGTGCCGGCAGCTCCACCAGGACCGGGACAGGAAGGTATGGCTACACCTTC.

The J gene is TRBJ2-2, the V gene TRBV5-6; tentative D call: TRBD2 (5 bases). The CDR3 extends over 14 amino acids. Germline V CDR1 and CDR2: SGHDT, YYEEEE. The V end lost 3 bases, the J end lost 4 bases, and 10 bases lay between the germline ends. CDR3 in amino acids: CASSSGLGTGELFF. CDR3 sequence (DNA): TGTGCCAGCAGCTCAGGACTTGGCACCGGGGAGCTGTTTTTT.

This clonotype was seen many times. The chain links TRBV3-1 to TRBJ2-1; 15 bases map to TRBD2. Germline CDR1 reads LGHDT; CDR2 reads YNNKEL (reference sequence). CDR3 length equals 16 residues. Unmatched junction bases numbered 5, after V lost 4 bases and J lost 7 bases. In nucleotides, the CDR3 is TGTGCCAGCAGCCTGGGACTAGCGGGAGGAAATAATGAGCAGTTCTTC. This gives the protein CASSLGLAGGNNEQFF.

This clonotype has at least ten counts. Likely a read error: the CDR3 ends without its conserved phenylalanine or tryptophan. The chain joins TRBV12-3 or TRBV12-4 to TRBJ1-2; a weak D match, TRBD1 (6 bases). This CDR3 has 14 residues. Trimming pared 6 bases from V and 3 bases from J, leaving 14 bases between. The CDR3 spells CASRPGQPYYGYTL. The CDR3 DNA is TGTGCCAGCAGGCCCGGACAGCCATACTATGGCTACACCCTC.

This clonotype has a count of ten or more. V gene TRBV11-3 combines with J gene TRBJ2-7, with D uncertain. V was shortened by 5 bases and J by 0 bases, with 8 bases between the two germline ends. Germline V lookup: CDR1 SGHNT, CDR2 YENEEA. This CDR3 has 13 residues. CDR3 residues: CASSPPPSYEQYF. The DNA for the CDR3 is TGTGCCAGCAGCCCCCCCCCCTCCTACGAGCAGTACTTC.

To note about this clonotype: A much larger clone sits a single nucleotide away, making a read error possible. V and J are TRBV9 and TRBJ1-3; no clear D. The CDR3 is 14 amino acids. Germline V lookup: CDR1 SGDLS, CDR2 YYNGEE. CDR3 coding DNA: TGTGCCGGCAGCGTTGGGCTCTCTGGAAACACCATATATTTT. This codes for CAGSVGLSGNTIYF.

The chain has TRBV20-1 and TRBJ1-5, with 7 nucleotides matching TRBD1. The V and J ends lost 7 bases and 6 bases, in that order; junction bases with no gene match: 9. Germline V CDR1 and CDR2: DFQATT, SNEGSKA (reference sequence). This CDR3 spans 13 amino acids. The CDR3 loop reads CSGQGGPRQPQHF. DNA for the CDR3: TGCAGTGGTCAGGGGGGGCCTCGTCAGCCCCAGCATTTT.

This clonotype occurred many times. The V call is TRBV7-8, the J call TRBJ2-3; D is possibly TRBD1 or TRBD2 (5 bases each). CDR1 is SGHVS and CDR2 is FQNEAQ in the germline V gene. The V end lost 4 bases, the J end lost 5 bases, and 19 bases lay between the germline ends. The CDR3 has 16 amino acids. The chain's CDR3 is CASSSFRDGGEDTQYF. CDR3 nucleotides: TGTGCCAGCAGCTCGTTCCGGGACGGCGGAGAAGATACGCAGTATTTT.